The clone carrying this T cell receptor (beta chain) was observed a few times. This specimen belongs to a study of molecular identifiers for immune sequencing clone quantification. The CDR3 runs to 18 residues. The V and J ends lost 4 bases and 0 bases, in that order; junction bases with no gene match: 12. Germline-derived CDR1 and CDR2 are LGHNA and YSLEER. From the PCR reads, TCRdb called clonotypes with MiXCR, one entry per CDR3 protein. The sample consists of about 510,000 distinct CDR3 sequences, roughly 24% of them appearing once. The receptor was isolated from a human donor in good health. Some libraries in this study had Jurkat cell RNA spiked in. Sequenced: naive CD8+ T cells from blood, with Jurkat cell RNA spiked in. Subset indicated: FACS-sorted CD8+CD4-CCR7+CD45RA+ naive T cells. The genes are TRBV4-3 and TRBJ1-5; TRBD1 agrees at 7 bases. In DNA form, the CDR3 reads TGCGCCAGCAGCCCCAACCCGACAGGGCCCTATAGCAATCAGCCCCAGCATTTT. Translating it yields CASSPNPTGPYSNQPQHF.